These 19 T cell receptor beta chains originate from one sample sequenced in a study of T-cell memory formation after mild COVID-19. In TCRdb, the 5' RACE reads were re-called with MiXCR into one record per CDR3 protein. Of about 190,000 distinct CDR3 sequences listed, 15% to 20% were seen once; the top ten hold about 2.4%. What was sequenced was PBMCs or a T cell subset sorted from them (not recorded which). These receptors originate from an adult woman who had mild COVID-19 (a few samples of this study predate the infection). Cell type and time point are not known.

This chain uses TRBV30 with TRBJ1-2; D is uncertain. CDR1 GTSNPN and CDR2 SVGIG come from the germline V gene (reference sequence). V was shortened by 4 bases and J by 2 bases, with 5 bases between the two germline ends. The CDR3 spans 11 residues. In nucleotides, the CDR3 is TGTGCCTGGACCTACAACTATGGCTACACCTTC. It translates to CAWTYNYGYTF.

This clonotype occurred a few times. The chain recombines TRBV9 with TRBJ2-5; TRBD1 aligns across 7 bases. There are 14 residues in the CDR3. CDR1 and CDR2 (germline): SGDLS, YYNGEE. With V trimmed by 0 bases and J by 4 bases, 3 bases remained unmatched. CDR3 sequence: CASSVDRGGETQYF. CDR3 coding DNA: TGTGCCAGCAGCGTAGACAGGGGTGGAGAGACCCAGTACTTC.

Only a few counts were recorded for this clonotype. The rearrangement joins TRBV6-6 to TRBJ2-3, with 8 bases identical to TRBD1. The germline V gene has CDR1 MNHNY and CDR2 SVGAGI (reference sequence). V dropped 7 bases and J dropped 0; count of bases not matched to a gene: 6. This CDR3 comprises 15 residues. CDR3 nucleotides: TGTGCCAGCACTCCGGACAGGGTGAGCACAGATACGCAGTATTTT. Residues: CASTPDRVSTDTQYF.

This clonotype has only a few counts. The chain has TRBV4-3 and TRBJ1-1; D remains unclear. Germline V lookup: CDR1 LGHNA, CDR2 YSLEER. Trimming removed 0 bases from V and 3 bases from J, with 14 bases in between. There are 16 residues in the CDR3. The CDR3 loop is CASSQDSRAQDTEAFF. CDR3 bases: TGCGCCAGCAGCCAAGATTCTAGGGCGCAGGACACTGAAGCTTTCTTT.

This clonotype came up a few times. V and J are TRBV12-3 or TRBV12-4 and TRBJ1-5, with 9 bases matching TRBD1. Trimming took 5 bases from V and 2 from J; bases not matched to a gene: 7. The CDR3 runs to 16 residues. The CDR3: CASSAGGTGRNQPQHF. The CDR3 nucleotides read TGTGCCAGCAGTGCCGGGGGGACAGGGCGCAATCAGCCCCAGCATTTT.

Points on this clonotype: Its ends do not fully match the called genes, so a read error is possible. The chain is built from TRBV7-7 and TRBJ2-5; possible D gene TRBD2, 5 bases. CDR1 and CDR2 from the germline V gene are SSHAT and FNYEAQ (reference sequence). This CDR3 is 16 amino acids long. CDR3: CASSLGLRGVGETQYF. CDR3 nucleotides: TGTGCTAGCAGCTTAGGACTTCGTGGGGTAGGAGAGACCCAGTACTTC.

Comment on this clonotype: One junction end disagrees with the germline gene, perhaps due to a read error. The chain carries TRBV5-5 and TRBJ2-1; 8 nucleotides align to TRBD2. There are 15 residues in the CDR3. Germline assignment: CDR1 SGHKS and CDR2 YYEKEE (reference sequence). For the CDR3, the DNA is TGTGCCAGCAGCCCAAGACTAGCGCCCTACAATGAGCAGGTCTTC. It translates to CASSPRLAPYNEQVF.

The chain carries TRBV6-1 and TRBJ1-2, with unresolved D. The V gene lost 3 bases and the J gene lost 3 bases, with 8 bases spanning the gap. CDR1 and CDR2 from the germline V gene are MNHNS and SASEGT. CDR3 length equals 13 residues. The CDR3 nucleotides are TGTGCCAGCAGTGACCGGGTTTACTATGGCTACACCTTC. Its translation: CASSDRVYYGYTF.

The CDR3 nucleotides are TGTGCCAGCAGCTTTCTCGGGAAGGGCGAGCAGTACTTC. Protein: CASSFLGKGEQYF. The chain carries TRBV5-4 and TRBJ2-7; TRBD2 might be the D (5 bases). CDR3 length: 13 amino acids. Trimming removed 2 bases at V and 6 bases at J, with 12 bases between. Germline V gene lookup returns CDR1 SGHNT and CDR2 YYREEE (reference sequence).

The V and J genes are TRBV7-9 and TRBJ2-6; no firm D call. The CDR3 sequence is 13 residues long. The V end was cut by 4 bases, the J end by 2 bases, with 3 bases between. Looked up from germline, CDR1 is SEHNR and CDR2 is FQNEAQ (reference sequence). The CDR3 sequence: CASSYAGANVLTF. CDR3 in DNA: TGTGCCAGCAGCTACGCTGGGGCCAACGTCCTGACTTTC.

Only a few counts were recorded for this clonotype. This rearrangement joins TRBV2 to TRBJ1-1; 8 nucleotides agree with TRBD1. This CDR3 is built from 17 residues. Germline V gene data show CDR1 as SNHLY and CDR2 as FYNNEI. Trimming took 3 bases from V and 1 from J; bases not matched to a gene: 10. This chain's CDR3 is CASSDLRGQGGNTEAFF. Written as DNA, the CDR3 is TGTGCCAGCAGTGATCTCCGTGGACAGGGAGGGAACACTGAAGCTTTCTTT.

V is TRBV4-2 and J is TRBJ2-1; D is perhaps TRBD2 (5 bases). Trimming cost V 0 bases and J 8 bases, with 5 bases left between them. From germline, CDR1 is LGHNA and CDR2 YNFKEQ. CDR3 length: 12 residues. Here the CDR3 reads CASSQERDEQFF. CDR3 DNA: TGTGCCAGCAGCCAAGAGCGGGATGAGCAGTTCTTC.

This clonotype was counted many times. The chain combines TRBV4-3 with TRBJ2-1; 7 positions match TRBD1. Germline trimming cut 1 base from V and 3 bases from J; bases unmatched to any gene: 3. CDR3 length: 15 amino acids. In germline, CDR1 is LGHNA, CDR2 YSLEER. The CDR3 loop is CASSQVGQSYNEQFF. CDR3 bases: TGCGCCAGCAGCCAAGTGGGACAGAGCTACAATGAGCAGTTCTTC.

This clonotype came up a few times. This chain connects TRBV5-1 to TRBJ2-3, with 7 bases that match TRBD2. CDR1 is SGHRS, CDR2 YFSETQ, per germline. The CDR3 loop spans 16 amino acids. Trimming removed 4 bases from V and 0 bases from J; junction bases left unmatched: 8. CDR3 sequence (DNA): TGCGCCAGCAGCCTCGGCGGGGGAGCTAGCACAGATACGCAGTATTTT. Translating it yields CASSLGGGASTDTQYF.

This clonotype has only a few counts. V is TRBV5-1 and J is TRBJ2-7; 7 nucleotides line up with TRBD2. The trim removed 4 bases at V and 3 bases at J, leaving 13 bases unmatched. The CDR3 spans 16 residues. The V gene's germline CDR1 is SGHRS and CDR2 YFSETQ. The CDR3 region is CASSPLGRETLYEQYF. The DNA of the CDR3 is TGCGCCAGCAGCCCACTCGGGCGGGAGACCCTCTACGAGCAGTACTTC.

This rearrangement joins TRBV29-1 to TRBJ2-4; D is ambiguous. V was clipped by 0 bases and J by 7 bases, with 13 bases between them. Germline V CDR1 and CDR2: SQVTM, ANQGSEA. The CDR3 length is 14 residues. CDR3 residues: CSVEDPSHLNIQYF. The CDR3 DNA follows: TGCAGCGTTGAAGATCCATCTCATCTGAACATTCAGTACTTC.

The chain is built from TRBV29-1 and TRBJ2-5, with 8 bases fitting TRBD1. The J segment lost 5 bases and the V segment lost 7 bases, leaving 9 bases of the junction unmatched. The germline CDR1 and CDR2 sequences are SQVTM and ANQGSEA. The CDR3 sequence is 13 residues long. The CDR3 DNA is TGCAGCGGTTCCGGGACAGGCAGGGAGACCCAGTACTTC. Its translation: CSGSGTGRETQYF.

Only a few counts were recorded for this clonotype. The CDR3 sequence: CASSSNRDRTDTQYF. The CDR3 DNA reads as TGTGCCAGCAGTTCCAACCGGGACCGGACAGATACGCAGTATTTT. The rearrangement uses TRBV12-3 or TRBV12-4 and TRBJ2-3; the D call may be TRBD1 or TRBD2 (5 bases each). The CDR3 runs 15 residues. Trimming removed 4 bases from V and 3 bases from J, with 14 bases in between.

This clonotype has more than one count but fewer than ten. The CDR3 loop reads CSGDRGVNTEAFF. The DNA of the CDR3 is TGCAGCGGCGACAGGGGCGTGAACACTGAAGCTTTCTTT. The chain recombines TRBV29-1 with TRBJ1-1; 8 bases match TRBD1. The CDR3 covers 13 residues. The V gene end was trimmed by 7 bases and the J gene end by 0 bases; junction bases not matched to a gene: 4. CDR1 and CDR2 (germline): SQVTM, ANQGSEA. Based on the CDR3 plus reference TRBV29-1 and TRBJ1-1, the full variable domain is SAVISQKPSRDICQRGTSLTIQCQVDSQVTMMFWYRQQPGQSLTLIATANQGSEATYESGFVIDKFPISRPNLTFSTLTVSNMSPEDSSIYLCSGDRGVNTEAFFGQGTRLTVV.